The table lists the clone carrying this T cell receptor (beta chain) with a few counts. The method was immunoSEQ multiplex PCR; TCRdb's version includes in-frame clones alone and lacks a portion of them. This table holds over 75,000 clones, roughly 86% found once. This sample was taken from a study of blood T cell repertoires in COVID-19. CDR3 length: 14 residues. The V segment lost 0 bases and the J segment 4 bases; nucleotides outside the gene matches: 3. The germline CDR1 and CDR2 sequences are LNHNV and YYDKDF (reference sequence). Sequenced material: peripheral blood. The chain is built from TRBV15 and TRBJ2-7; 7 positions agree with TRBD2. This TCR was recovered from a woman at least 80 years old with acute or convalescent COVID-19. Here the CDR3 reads CATSRDRRGYEQYF. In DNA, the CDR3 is TGTGCCACCAGCAGAGACAGGCGGGGGTACGAGCAGTACTTC.